What follows are 11 T cell receptor beta chains derived from one specimen sequenced in a study of cytomegalovirus exposure and HLA in healthy donors. Method: immunoSEQ multiplex PCR; TCRdb's copy keeps in-frame clones and lacks some. Counted here are 110,000 to 150,000 clones, roughly nine tenths occurring once; the ten biggest clones make up approximately 3%. The material sequenced was PBMCs. The receptors derive from a man between 18 and 35 years old in good health and CMV-seronegative.

The chain has TRBV27 and TRBJ1-5, with D hard to call. CDR1 MNHEY and CDR2 SMNVEV come from the germline V gene (reference sequence). Trimming took off 9 bases at V and 12 bases at J, with 27 bases between the two ends. This CDR3 has 15 amino acids. The CDR3 DNA reads TGTGCCAGTTCTAGCACCCAGGACGGGCAAATGGGCCAGCATTTT. Its translation is CASSSTQDGQMGQHF.

The chain couples TRBV7-2 to TRBJ2-7; D call uncertain. Germline CDR1 reads SGHTA; CDR2 reads FQGNSA. CDR3 size: 11 residues. Trimming took 5 bases from V and 1 from J, leaving 3 bases between them. CDR3 in DNA: TGTGCCAGCAGCCTGTCCTACGAGCAGTACTTC. Translation gives CASSLSYEQYF.

This chain joins TRBV5-1 and TRBJ2-1; a weak D match, TRBD2 (5 bases). Trimming shortened V by 0 bases and J by 6 bases, and 13 bases separated the two germline ends. The CDR3 sequence is 15 residues long. The germline V gene encodes CDR1 SGHRS and CDR2 YFSETQ. The CDR3 nucleotides read TGCGCCAGCAGCTTGGACCCCGCGGGCAGCAATGAGCAGTTCTTC. This codes for CASSLDPAGSNEQFF.

The chain is built from TRBV5-1 and TRBJ2-1; 11 positions agree with TRBD1. There are 15 residues in the CDR3. The V segment lost 1 base and the J segment 6 bases; nucleotides outside the gene matches: 3. Germline V lookup: CDR1 SGHRS, CDR2 YFSETQ. CDR3 sequence (DNA): TGCGCCAGCAGCTTGTGGGACAGGGGGTCCAATGAGCAGTTCTTC. Its translation is CASSLWDRGSNEQFF.

CDR3 sequence reads: CSGGGQGAGEQFF. CDR3 in DNA: TGCAGCGGAGGGGGACAGGGGGCCGGTGAGCAGTTCTTC. The rearrangement joins TRBV29-1 to TRBJ2-1; 12 nucleotides line up with TRBD1. CDR1 and CDR2 (germline): SQVTM, ANQGSEA. The CDR3 runs to 13 residues. The V gene end was trimmed by 7 bases and the J gene end by 9 bases; junction bases not matched to a gene: 7.

The chain recombines TRBV5-1 with TRBJ2-3; D ambiguous. In germline, CDR1 is SGHRS, CDR2 YFSETQ. Trimming took off 0 bases at V and 4 bases at J, with 9 bases between the two ends. The length of the CDR3 is 14 residues. CDR3 residues: CASSLDVSPDTQYF. CDR3 in DNA: TGCGCCAGCAGCTTGGATGTGAGCCCAGATACGCAGTATTTT.

The chain joins TRBV4-1 to TRBJ2-2; the match to TRBD1 covers 7 bases. The trim removed 1 base at V and 11 bases at J, leaving 10 bases unmatched. Germline-derived CDR1 and CDR2 are MGHRA and YSYEKL. This CDR3 region has 15 residues. CDR3 in DNA: TGCGCCAGCAGCCAAGGACAGGGCCGCCAGGTAGAGCTGTTTTTT. It encodes CASSQGQGRQVELFF.

In this sample, this clone turned up once. The gene calls are TRBV27 and TRBJ2-1; 7 positions match TRBD2. V shed 6 bases and J 2 bases; nucleotides not matched to a gene: 4. This CDR3 region has 14 residues. Germline loops: CDR1 MNHEY, CDR2 SMNVEV (reference sequence). CDR3 nucleotides: TGTGCCAGCAGGGGCGGGAGTCCCTACAATGAGCAGTTCTTC. Its protein product is CASRGGSPYNEQFF.

The chain couples TRBV9 to TRBJ1-1; no reliable D call. Deletions cut 0 bases from V and 0 bases from J, with 15 bases between. Germline assignment: CDR1 SGDLS and CDR2 YYNGEE. The CDR3 has 17 residues. The CDR3 loop is CASSVALAGPMNTEAFF. The CDR3 DNA reads as TGTGCCAGCAGCGTAGCCCTAGCAGGTCCGATGAACACTGAAGCTTTCTTT.

The V call is TRBV6-5, the J call TRBJ1-1, with D perhaps TRBD1 (5 bases). This CDR3 comprises 15 residues. In germline, CDR1 is MNHEY, CDR2 SVGAGI. V was trimmed by 0 bases and J by 0 bases, leaving 8 bases between them. The CDR3 bases are TGTGCCAGCAGTTACTCGACAGAATTGAACACTGAAGCTTTCTTT. Translated, it gives CASSYSTELNTEAFF.

This sequence joins TRBV4-3 and TRBJ1-1, with D possibly matching TRBD1 (6 bases). CDR1 and CDR2 from the germline V gene are LGHNA and YSLEER. This CDR3 comprises 15 residues. V lost 1 base and J lost 4, with 13 bases in between. The CDR3 DNA reads TGCGCCAGCAGCCAAGTAAGGACAGCGATCACTGAAGCTTTCTTT. Encoded protein: CASSQVRTAITEAFF.